The clone carrying this T cell receptor (beta chain) was counted many times. These data come from a study of Graves' ophthalmopathy and Graves' hyperthyroidism. TCR beta CDR3 amplification used RNA transcripts. HTBI-primed first-round RT-PCR preceded second-round multiplex PCR. TCRdb used MiXCR to reprocess the multiplex PCR reads, holding one entry per CDR3 protein. Among tens of thousands of distinct CDR3 sequences listed, approximately 52% were seen once. V shed 5 bases and J shed 0 bases, with 15 bases lying between them. The CDR3 runs to 15 residues. CDR1 is DFQATT, CDR2 SNEGSKA, per germline (reference sequence).

The chain couples TRBV20-1 to TRBJ2-3; the D gene is possibly TRBD1 (6 bases). The sample was peripheral blood. The TCR was taken from an adult man with Graves' ophthalmopathy. DNA for the CDR3: TGCAGTGCTGACGACAGGAGATCTAGCACAGATACGCAGTATTTT. This encodes CSADDRRSSTDTQYF.